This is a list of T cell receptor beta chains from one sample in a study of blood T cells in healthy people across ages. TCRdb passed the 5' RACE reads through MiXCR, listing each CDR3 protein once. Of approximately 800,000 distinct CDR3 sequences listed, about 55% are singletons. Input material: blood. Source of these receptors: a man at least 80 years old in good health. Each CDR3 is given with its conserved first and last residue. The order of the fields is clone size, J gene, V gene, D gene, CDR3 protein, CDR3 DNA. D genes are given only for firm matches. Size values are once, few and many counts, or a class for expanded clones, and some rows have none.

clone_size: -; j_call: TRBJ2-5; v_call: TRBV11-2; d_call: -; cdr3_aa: CASSPGTSTLQETQYF; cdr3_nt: TGTGCCAGCAGCCCGGGGACTTCAACACTCCAAGAGACCCAGTACTTC
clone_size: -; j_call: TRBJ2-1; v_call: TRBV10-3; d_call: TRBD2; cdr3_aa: CASRLAGASREQFF; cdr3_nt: TGTGCCTCCCGACTAGCGGGGGCCTCTCGTGAGCAGTTCTTC
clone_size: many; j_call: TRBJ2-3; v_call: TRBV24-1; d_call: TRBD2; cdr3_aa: CATSLNPRRAGGTDTQYF; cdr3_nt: TGTGCCACCAGTCTCAATCCCCGCAGGGCGGGGGGCACAGATACGCAGTATTTT
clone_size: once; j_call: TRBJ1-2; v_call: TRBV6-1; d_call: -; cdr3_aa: CASREAGYGYTF; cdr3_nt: TGTGCCAGCCGGGAGGCGGGCTATGGCTACACCTTC
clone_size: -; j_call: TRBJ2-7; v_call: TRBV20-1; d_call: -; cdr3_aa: CSASRAKIEQYF; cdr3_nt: TGCAGTGCTAGTAGGGCGAAGATCGAGCAGTACTTC
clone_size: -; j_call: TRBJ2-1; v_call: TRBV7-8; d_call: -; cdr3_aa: CASSLGTLPPNEQFF; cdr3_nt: TGTGCCAGCAGCTTAGGGACTCTCCCCCCCAATGAGCAGTTCTTC
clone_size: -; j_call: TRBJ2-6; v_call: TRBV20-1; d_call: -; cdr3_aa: CSARVAQTGANVLTF; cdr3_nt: TGCAGTGCTAGAGTCGCACAGACTGGGGCCAACGTCCTGACTTTC
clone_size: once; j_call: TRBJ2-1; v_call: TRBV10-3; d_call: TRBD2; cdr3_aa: CAILAGETQFF; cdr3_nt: TGTGCCATCCTTGCGGGGGAGACCCAGTTCTTC
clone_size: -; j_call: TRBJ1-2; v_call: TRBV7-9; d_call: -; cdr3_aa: CASSLRGQKREYGYTF; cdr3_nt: TGTGCCAGCAGCTTAAGAGGACAGAAGAGAGAATATGGCTACACCTTC
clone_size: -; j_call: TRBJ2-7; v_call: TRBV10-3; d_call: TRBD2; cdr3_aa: CAIRGGIAESSYEQYF; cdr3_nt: TGTGCCATCAGGGGGGGGATAGCGGAAAGCTCCTACGAGCAGTACTTC
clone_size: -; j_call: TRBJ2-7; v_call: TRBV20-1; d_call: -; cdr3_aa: CSALLAGKLNGQYF; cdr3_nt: TGCAGTGCTCTTCTAGCCGGGAAGTTGAATGGGCAGTACTTC
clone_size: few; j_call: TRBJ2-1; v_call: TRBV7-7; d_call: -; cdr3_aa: CASSLGQGFDEQFF; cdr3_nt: TGTGCCAGCAGCTTAGGGCAGGGGTTCGATGAGCAGTTCTTC
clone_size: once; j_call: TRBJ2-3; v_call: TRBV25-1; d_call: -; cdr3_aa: CAGSEPSGQIYTDTQYF; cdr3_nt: TGTGCCGGCAGTGAACCCTCCGGACAGATTTACACAGATACGCAGTATTTT
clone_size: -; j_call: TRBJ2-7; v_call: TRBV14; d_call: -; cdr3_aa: CASSRQQLIDNEQYF; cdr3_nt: TGTGCCAGCAGCCGTCAGCAATTAATCGACAATGAGCAGTACTTC
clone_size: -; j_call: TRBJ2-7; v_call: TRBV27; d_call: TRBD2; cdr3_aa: CASSLASGLIYEQYF; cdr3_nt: TGTGCCAGCAGTTTGGCTAGCGGGCTTATCTACGAGCAGTACTTC
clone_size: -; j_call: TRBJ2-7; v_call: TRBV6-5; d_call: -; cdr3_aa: CASSRDSPSYEQYF; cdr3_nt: TGTGCCAGCAGCCGCGACAGTCCCTCCTACGAGCAGTACTTC
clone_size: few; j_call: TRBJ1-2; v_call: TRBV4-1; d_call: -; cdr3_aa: CASSHEMGSNYGYTF; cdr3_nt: TGCGCCAGCAGCCACGAAATGGGGAGTAACTATGGCTACACCTTC
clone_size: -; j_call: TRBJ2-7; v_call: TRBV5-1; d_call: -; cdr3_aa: CASSLESTAYEQYF; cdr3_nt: TGCGCCAGCAGCTTGGAGTCTACCGCCTACGAGCAGTACTTC
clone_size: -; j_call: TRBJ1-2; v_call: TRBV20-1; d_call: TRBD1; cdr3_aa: CSAPTGQTANYGYTF; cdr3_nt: TGCAGTGCCCCCACGGGACAGACAGCTAACTATGGCTACACCTTC
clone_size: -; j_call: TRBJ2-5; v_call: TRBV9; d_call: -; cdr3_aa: CASSAQGWETQYF; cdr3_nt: TGTGCCAGCAGCGCCCAAGGTTGGGAGACCCAGTACTTC
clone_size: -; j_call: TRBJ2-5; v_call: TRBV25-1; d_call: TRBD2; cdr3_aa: CASSEPRDYSLETQYF; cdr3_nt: TGTGCCAGCAGTGAACCTCGGGACTATTCGCTAGAGACCCAGTACTTC
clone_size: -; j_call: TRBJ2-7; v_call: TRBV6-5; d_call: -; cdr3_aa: CASSYSVAGTYEQYF; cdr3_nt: TGTGCCAGCAGTTACTCGGTCGCAGGTACCTACGAGCAGTACTTC
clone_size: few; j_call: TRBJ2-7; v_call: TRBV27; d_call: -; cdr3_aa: CASSPYGVPNEQYF; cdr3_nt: TGTGCCAGCAGTCCCTACGGGGTTCCCAACGAGCAGTACTTC
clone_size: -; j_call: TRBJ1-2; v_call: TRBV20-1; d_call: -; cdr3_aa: CSARDTGRGDSYGYTF; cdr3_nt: TGCAGTGCTAGAGACACAGGCCGGGGGGACTCCTATGGCTACACCTTC
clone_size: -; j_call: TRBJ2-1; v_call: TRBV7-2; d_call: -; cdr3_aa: CASSLLPRVDEQFF; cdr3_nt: TGTGCCAGCAGCTTACTCCCCAGGGTGGATGAGCAGTTCTTC
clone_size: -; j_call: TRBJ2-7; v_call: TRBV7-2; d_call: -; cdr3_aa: CASSSRILSYEQYF; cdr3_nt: TGTGCCAGCAGCAGCAGGATCCTATCCTACGAGCAGTACTTC
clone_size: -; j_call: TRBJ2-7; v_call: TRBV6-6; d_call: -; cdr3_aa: CASSPEGVSSYEQYF; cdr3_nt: TGTGCCAGCAGTCCCGAGGGGGTCTCCTCCTACGAGCAGTACTTC
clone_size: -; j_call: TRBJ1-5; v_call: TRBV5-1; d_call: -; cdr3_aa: CASSFGAVNQPQHF; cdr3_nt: TGCGCCAGCAGCTTTGGGGCAGTGAATCAGCCCCAGCATTTT
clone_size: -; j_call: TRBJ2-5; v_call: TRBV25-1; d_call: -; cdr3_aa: CASRAASGQGTETQYF; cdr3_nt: TGTGCCAGCAGGGCCGCCTCGGGGCAGGGGACAGAGACCCAGTACTTC
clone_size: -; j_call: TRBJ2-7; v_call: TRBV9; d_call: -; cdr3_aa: CASSPYGDLYEQYF; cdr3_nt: TGTGCCAGCAGCCCCTATGGAGATCTCTACGAGCAGTACTTC
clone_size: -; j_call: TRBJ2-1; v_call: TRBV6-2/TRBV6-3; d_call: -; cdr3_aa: CACSDPMSNEQFF; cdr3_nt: TGTGCCTGCAGTGACCCGATGAGCAATGAGCAGTTCTTC
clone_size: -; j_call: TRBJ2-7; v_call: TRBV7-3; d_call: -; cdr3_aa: CASSPTDNYEQYF; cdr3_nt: TGTGCCAGCAGCCCCACGGACAACTACGAGCAGTACTTC
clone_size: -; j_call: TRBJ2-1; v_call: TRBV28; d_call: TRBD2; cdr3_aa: CASSLLKRGTLYNEQFF; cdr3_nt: TGTGCCAGCAGTCTCCTTAAGCGGGGAACACTCTACAATGAGCAGTTCTTC
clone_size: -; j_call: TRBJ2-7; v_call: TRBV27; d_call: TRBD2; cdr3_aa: CASTGTNLSYEQYF; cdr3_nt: TGTGCCAGCACCGGGACTAATCTCTCCTACGAGCAGTACTTC